This TCR beta chain is drawn from a study of regulatory T cells in long-lasting Graves disease. Study-wide results and limits: Newly diagnosed Graves' patients had higher TCR diversity than persistent ones.

This clonotype showed up many times. The antigen is unknown. Time point in this sample: persistent/refractory GD, antithyroid drugs over 5 years with positive TRAb. The TCR library was made from RNA that had been extracted from PBMCs in TRIzol. Guidelines of the American Thyroid Association were used to diagnose Graves' disease. Through Arm-PCR of CDR3 regions and iRepertoire HTBI primers, TCR beta libraries were built. TCRdb itself ran the multiplex PCR reads through MiXCR, one entry per CDR3 protein. The sample lists roughly 490,000 distinct CDR3 sequences; approximately 23% were seen once. The input for sequencing was peripheral blood mononuclear cells (PBMCs), taken when the disease was refractory, from a patient treated with antithyroid drugs. The sequence was obtained from a female donor with Graves disease.

CDR3 residues: CASSRGRLGGEKLFF. DNA for the CDR3: TGTGCCAGCAGTCGGGGCCGTCTCGGAGGTGAAAAACTGTTTTTT. This chain joins TRBV5-8 and TRBJ1-4, with D possibly being TRBD1 (5 bases). The CDR3 loop spans 15 amino acids. V was shortened by 5 bases and J by 7 bases, with 18 bases between the two germline ends. Germline lookup yields CDR1 SGHTS and CDR2 YDEGEE.